This T cell receptor beta chain came from a study of blood T cell repertoires in COVID-19. Across the study: Samples came from the United States, Italy and Spain, spanning acute and convalescent COVID-19. The cDNA or gDNA used as material had been derived from T cells, B-cell-depleted T cells, or PBMCs.

This clone has more than one count but fewer than ten. V lost 1 base, J lost 4 bases, and 14 bases lay in between. Germline V lookup: CDR1 LNHDA, CDR2 SQIVND (reference sequence). There are 16 residues in the CDR3. Original analysis: It was from reference gene primer amplification that nucleated cell counts were estimated. Only in-frame clones appear in the TCRdb table, and some are missing; sequencing was by immunoSEQ multiplex PCR. V, J and clone size were drawn from that table, and D and trimming were deduced from the DNA. The table lists about 110,000 clones, around 78% of them singletons. Sequencing was done on a sample of peripheral blood. This sequence joins TRBV19 and TRBJ2-1; D is ambiguous. The receptor's source is a woman in her fifties or sixties with acute or convalescent COVID-19. The CDR3 sequence: CASSIGTTIEYNEQFF. The CDR3, as DNA: TGTGCCAGTAGTATAGGCACTACTATAGAATACAATGAGCAGTTCTTC.